One sample yielded the 23 T cell receptor beta chains listed below, sequenced in a study of T cell responses to AZD1222 COVID-19 vaccine (TCRdb year 2021). According to the study, the label for this sample's time point signals: baseline before first vaccination. Receptors were amplified or captured by the immunoSEQ multiplex PCR assay. TCRdb limited this immuneACCESS table to in-frame rearrangements with V and J called. A share of clones is missing; checked studies link under half to unresolved V genes, and the rest is unexplained. Recorded for this sample are about 84,000 clones; 75% to 90% of them occurred a single time. Roughly 29% of the sample lies in the top ten. The sample consisted of peripheral blood, taken on day 0 of AZD1222 vaccination. The origin of the receptors is an adult in good health.

The gene calls are TRBV9 and TRBJ2-1, with 12 bases that match TRBD2. Germline loops: CDR1 SGDLS, CDR2 YYNGEE. The J segment lost 8 bases and the V segment lost 3 bases, leaving 3 bases of the junction unmatched. This CDR3 has 14 residues. CDR3 nucleotide sequence: TGTGCCAGCAGCGAAGGGACTAGCGGGTATGAGCAGTTCTTC. This encodes CASSEGTSGYEQFF. The entire variable domain, with the rest obtained from reference TRBV9 and TRBJ2-1, is as follows: DSGVTQTPKHLITATGQRVTLRCSPRSGDLSVYWYQQSLDQGLQFLIQYYNGEERAKGNILERFSAQQFPDLHSELNLSSLELGDSALYFCASSEGTSGYEQFFGPGTRLTVL.

This clone was counted between two and nine times. CDR3 coding DNA: TGTGCCAGCAGCTTCTCCGGGGGGGGAGGTGAGCAGTTCTTC. Protein product: CASSFSGGGGEQFF. The chain is built from TRBV5-8 and TRBJ2-1; TRBD2 matches at 8 bases. The CDR3 totals 14 residues. Per germline, CDR1 SGHTS and CDR2 YDEGEE. V was pared by 2 bases and J by 9 bases, with 7 bases of the junction left unmatched.

The gene calls are TRBV7-9 and TRBJ2-1; D not certain. This CDR3 region has 13 residues. CDR1 and CDR2 from the germline V gene are SEHNR and FQNEAQ (reference sequence). V shed 3 bases and J shed 2 bases, with 5 bases lying between them. This chain's CDR3 is CASSLGTYNEQFF. DNA of the CDR3: TGTGCCAGCAGCTTGGGGACCTACAATGAGCAGTTCTTC.

The chain combines TRBV7-6 with TRBJ2-1; tentative D call: TRBD2 (5 bases). Looked up from germline, CDR1 is SGHVS and CDR2 is FNYEAQ. The CDR3 is made up of 15 amino acids. V was pared by 1 base and J by 2 bases, with 9 bases between. In DNA form, the CDR3 reads TGTGCCAGCAGCTTAGGAGGGCCCCCCTACAATGAGCAGTTCTTC. It codes for CASSLGGPPYNEQFF.

This clone came up once. The chain is built from TRBV5-6 and TRBJ2-5, with TRBD1 matching 11 bases. Germline-derived CDR1 and CDR2 are SGHDT and YYEEEE. V lost 7 bases, J lost 2 bases, and 10 bases stayed unmatched. This CDR3 spans 16 amino acids. CDR3 amino acids: CASSADRDRGQETQYF. CDR3 DNA sequence: TGTGCCAGCTCTGCCGACCGGGACAGGGGGCAAGAGACCCAGTACTTC.

The J gene is TRBJ1-1, the V gene TRBV27; TRBD1 is a possible D gene (6 bases). Germline V gene lookup returns CDR1 MNHEY and CDR2 SMNVEV (reference sequence). V gave up 3 bases and J gave up 5 bases, with 10 bases separating them. This CDR3 spans 13 amino acids. The CDR3 DNA is TGTGCCAGCAGTTTTACAGGGTGGACTGAAGCTTTCTTT. This codes for CASSFTGWTEAFF.

This chain uses TRBV10-1 with TRBJ2-7; D unclear. The ends were cut back, 0 bases at V and 3 bases at J, with 12 bases in the middle. The CDR3 length is 15 residues. From germline, CDR1 is WNHNN and CDR2 SYGVQD (reference sequence). CDR3 DNA: TGCGCCAGCAGTGAGTCGTGGGGATTGGGCTACGAGCAGTACTTC. Residues: CASSESWGLGYEQYF.

The table lists this clone with a count of one. The J gene is TRBJ1-3, the V gene TRBV2; D might be TRBD1 (6 bases). Between the trimmed V and J ends, which lost 9 bases and 2 bases, there was a span of 11 bases. The germline CDR1 and CDR2 sequences are SNHLY and FYNNEI. The CDR3 extends over 13 amino acids. CDR3 amino acids: CASHRETGNTIYF. The CDR3 bases are TGTGCCAGTCACAGGGAAACTGGAAACACCATATATTTT.

The V and J genes are TRBV28 and TRBJ1-6, with D hard to call. CDR3 length: 14 residues. Germline V lookup: CDR1 MDHEN, CDR2 SYDVKM. Trimming pared 7 bases from V and 7 bases from J, leaving 14 bases between. The CDR3: CASNELNLNSPLHF. The CDR3 DNA reads TGTGCCAGCAACGAACTAAACCTAAATTCACCCCTCCACTTT.

This clone has a single count. The genes are TRBV5-1 and TRBJ2-3; D call uncertain. The CDR3 sequence is 15 residues long. The germline CDR1 and CDR2 sequences are SGHRS and YFSETQ. V was cut by 4 bases and J by 0 bases, with 12 bases left in between. In nucleotides, the CDR3 is TGCGCCAGCAGCCCCCTGGTCCGGAGCACAGATACGCAGTATTTT. It is translated as CASSPLVRSTDTQYF.

The chain joins TRBV7-2 to TRBJ2-1, with no clear D. This CDR3 has 13 amino acids. The V end lost 2 bases, the J end lost 9 bases, and 11 bases lay between the germline ends. Germline V gene lookup returns CDR1 SGHTA and CDR2 FQGNSA. CDR3 in amino acids: CASSLSLVGEQFF. CDR3 bases: TGTGCCAGCAGCTTAAGTTTGGTAGGTGAGCAGTTCTTC.

This chain uses TRBV2 with TRBJ1-4; D remains unclear. The germline V gene has CDR1 SNHLY and CDR2 FYNNEI. This CDR3 spans 14 amino acids. V was cut by 6 bases and J by 5 bases, with 13 bases left in between. CDR3 in DNA: TGTGCCAGCAGGAAACAGCGAGGGAATGAAAAACTGTTTTTT. It specifies CASRKQRGNEKLFF.

The rearrangement joins TRBV18 to TRBJ1-1, with TRBD1 identical over 10 bases. This CDR3 contains 15 residues. CDR1 and CDR2 from the germline V gene are KGHSH and LQKENI. The trim removed 1 base at V and 4 bases at J, leaving 3 bases unmatched. The CDR3 DNA follows: TGTGCCAGCTCACCACTGCGGGACAGGGGCACTGAAGCTTTCTTT. Protein product: CASSPLRDRGTEAFF.

Written as DNA, the CDR3 is TGCAGCGTCGTAGGGGAGATCTACTACCAAGAGACCCAGTACTTC. Translation: CSVVGEIYYQETQYF. J is TRBJ2-5 and V is TRBV29-1; D could derive from TRBD1 or TRBD2 (5 bases each). The CDR3 extends over 15 amino acids. CDR1 SQVTM and CDR2 ANQGSEA come from the germline V gene. V lost 6 bases to trimming and J lost 0 bases, with 17 bases between them. Based on the CDR3 plus reference TRBV29-1 and TRBJ2-5, the full variable domain is SAVISQKPSRDICQRGTSLTIQCQVDSQVTMMFWYRQQPGQSLTLIATANQGSEATYESGFVIDKFPISRPNLTFSTLTVSNMSPEDSSIYLCSVVGEIYYQETQYFGPGTRLLVL.

The genes are TRBV3-1 (or the pseudogene TRBV3-2) and TRBJ1-4; no firm D call. This CDR3 comprises 14 residues. V was trimmed by 4 bases and J by 2 bases, leaving 8 bases between them. Looked up from germline, CDR1 is LGHDT and CDR2 is YNNKEL (reference sequence). CDR3 bases: TGTGCCAGCAGCCGGGAAGGGACTAATGAAAAACTGTTTTTT. The encoded protein is CASSREGTNEKLFF.

The chain uses TRBV6-2 or TRBV6-3 and TRBJ2-5; D remains unclear. Germline loops: CDR1 MNHEY, CDR2 SVGEGT. This CDR3 comprises 16 residues. V was pared by 2 bases and J by 0 bases, with 13 bases between. CDR3 nucleotide sequence: TGTGCCAGCAGTTACGTTGGGCCGCTGTACCAAGAGACCCAGTACTTC. Protein sequence: CASSYVGPLYQETQYF.

This chain joins TRBV7-8 and TRBJ2-7; 10 bases agree with TRBD1. V gave up 4 bases and J gave up 2 bases; unmatched junction bases: 5. The length of the CDR3 is 15 residues. CDR1 is SGHVS, CDR2 FQNEAQ, per germline. CDR3 bases: TGTGCCAGCAGCTCCCTCGGGACAGGGGCCTACGAGCAGTACTTC. Translating it yields CASSSLGTGAYEQYF.

The chain is built from TRBV9 and TRBJ2-3, with D perhaps matching TRBD1 (6 bases). Trimming took off 3 bases at V and 5 bases at J, with 13 bases between the two ends. CDR3 length: 14 residues. CDR1 SGDLS and CDR2 YYNGEE come from the germline V gene. The chain's CDR3 is CASSGTGLGDTQYF. Written as DNA, the CDR3 is TGTGCCAGCAGCGGCACAGGGCTAGGAGATACGCAGTATTTT.

This clone was seen just once. V is TRBV4-1 and J is TRBJ1-4, with 9 positions matching TRBD1. This CDR3 has 15 residues. The germline V gene encodes CDR1 MGHRA and CDR2 YSYEKL. With 1 base clipped from V and 5 bases from J, the junction kept 2 bases outside the gene matches. CDR3 in DNA: TGCGCCAGCAGCCAAGGGGACAGGGACAATGAAAAACTGTTTTTT. Its protein is CASSQGDRDNEKLFF.

The rearrangement links TRBV6-1 to TRBJ2-7, with D possibly TRBD2 on 6 matching bases. The V gene's germline CDR1 is MNHNS and CDR2 SASEGT. This CDR3 is built from 15 residues. Deletions cut 2 bases from V and 1 base from J, with 12 bases between. CDR3 nucleotide sequence: TGTGCCAGCAGTGAACCCGCGGGGCAGTCCTACGAGCAGTACTTC. Translated, it gives CASSEPAGQSYEQYF.

CDR3 residues: CASSTIRDYHYEQYF. For the CDR3, the DNA is TGTGCCAGCAGCACGATCCGGGATTACCACTACGAGCAGTACTTC. This chain links TRBV21-1 with TRBJ2-7; the tabulated D call, TRBD2, remains unverified against the DNA. TRBV21-1 constitutes a pseudogene. This CDR3 comprises 15 residues.

This clone came up once. The chain links TRBV3-1 (or the pseudogene TRBV3-2) to TRBJ1-6, with D tentatively TRBD1 (6 bases). The germline gives CDR1 LGHDT, CDR2 YNNKEL (reference sequence). The ends were cut back, 1 base at V and 7 bases at J, with 14 bases in the middle. The CDR3 totals 16 residues. For the CDR3, the DNA is TGTGCCAGCAGCCAAGGTCCTACAGGGAGAAATTCACCCCTCCACTTT. Its protein product is CASSQGPTGRNSPLHF.

The chain is built from TRBV5-1 and TRBJ2-5, with 7 bases that match TRBD2. The germline CDR1 and CDR2 sequences are SGHRS and YFSETQ. V lost 5 bases to trimming and J lost 2 bases; unmatched junction nucleotides: 0. The CDR3 consists of 12 residues. The CDR3 sequence is CASRGGQETQYF. The DNA for the CDR3 is TGCGCCAGCAGGGGAGGGCAAGAGACCCAGTACTTC. The whole variable domain, remainder taken from reference TRBV5-1 and TRBJ2-5, is KAGVTQTPRYLIKTRGQQVTLSCSPISGHRSVSWYQQTPGQGLQFLFEYFSETQRNKGNFPGRFSGRQFSNSRSEMNVSTLELGDSALYLCASRGGQETQYFGPGTRLLVL.